Listed here are 10 T cell receptor beta chains from one sample, sequenced in a study of shared clonotypes between healthy human individuals (dated by TCRdb to 2018 to 2020). Libraries were made using the immunoSEQ multiplex PCR assay. TCRdb provides this immuneACCESS table in a form limited to in-frame rearrangements. Some clones are lacking; in checked studies, under half of them reflect an unresolved V gene, and why the rest are absent is not known. Across this sample there are about 2.4 million clones, with approximately 90% seen only once. The top ten constitute over 0.12% of the sample. The sample taken for sequencing was naive CD4+ T cells sorted from blood. According to the study, the label for this sample's cell subset or site signals: CD45RA+ positively selected. The receptor set was obtained from a man aged 18-30 years in good health.

This chain uses TRBV7-3 with TRBJ1-2; 7 bases agree with TRBD1. Germline loops: CDR1 SGHTA, CDR2 FQGTGA. The CDR3 totals 14 residues. V shed 1 base, J shed 5 bases, and the junction held 4 bases outside the gene matches. The CDR3 loop is CASSLIRGRYGYTF. CDR3 sequence (DNA): TGTGCCAGCAGCTTAATTAGGGGGCGTTATGGCTACACCTTC.

The CDR3 DNA reads as TGTGCTGGGGATGAGCGCTCTGGAAACACCATATATTTT. Its protein product is CAGDERSGNTIYF. The V call is TRBV30, the J call TRBJ1-3, with unresolved D. The CDR3 loop spans 13 amino acids. Germline V CDR1 and CDR2: GTSNPN, SVGIG (reference sequence).

The chain recombines TRBV19 with TRBJ1-5, with D possibly being TRBD1 (5 bases). V shed 6 bases and J shed 1 base, with 16 bases lying between them. The CDR3 consists of 16 residues. Per germline, CDR1 LNHDA and CDR2 SQIVND (reference sequence). The CDR3 here is CASRTTGGSSNQPQHF. The CDR3 nucleotides read TGTGCCAGTAGGACAACCGGGGGATCAAGCAATCAGCCCCAGCATTTT.

The chain links TRBV5-8 to TRBJ1-2, with 9 nucleotides matching TRBD1. The trim removed 2 bases at V and 2 bases at J, leaving 13 bases unmatched. In germline, CDR1 is SGHTS, CDR2 YDEGEE. The CDR3 totals 18 residues. The CDR3 region has the DNA TGTGCCAGCAGCTTACGAGGGACAGGGCCCATTCTCAACTATGGCTACACCTTC. This gives the protein CASSLRGTGPILNYGYTF.

On this clone itself: Other DNA sequences from this sample encode an identical CDR3 as well. The V gene is TRBV5-4, the J gene TRBJ1-4, with 7 bases fitting TRBD1. The V gene end was trimmed by 0 bases and the J gene end by 1 base; junction bases not matched to a gene: 0. Germline-derived CDR1 and CDR2 are SGHNT and YYREEE (reference sequence). This CDR3 comprises 15 residues. The CDR3 here is CASSLGQGTNEKLFF. CDR3 coding DNA: TGTGCCAGCAGCTTGGGACAGGGAACTAATGAAAAACTGTTTTTT.

This clone was observed a few times. The identical CDR3 is also encoded by other nucleotide sequences in the sample. J is TRBJ1-5 and V is TRBV7-9; D perhaps matches TRBD1 (6 bases). V was pared by 1 base and J by 7 bases, with 8 bases between. Germline CDR1 and CDR2: SEHNR and FQNEAQ (reference sequence). CDR3 length: 13 amino acids. As DNA, the CDR3 is TGTGCCAGCAGCTTAGACGGGGGCCAGCCCCAGCATTTT. Its protein is CASSLDGGQPQHF.

This chain links TRBV11-2 with TRBJ2-7; D unresolved. This CDR3 has 14 amino acids. V was cut by 6 bases and J by 1 base, with 13 bases left in between. Looked up from germline, CDR1 is SGHAT and CDR2 is FQNNGV. CDR3 region: CASRKGWQSYEQYF. Written as DNA, the CDR3 is TGTGCCAGCAGAAAAGGGTGGCAGTCCTACGAGCAGTACTTC.

The chain couples TRBV7-8 to TRBJ1-1, with D possibly TRBD1 on 5 matching bases. CDR1 SGHVS and CDR2 FQNEAQ come from the germline V gene. The length of the CDR3 is 20 residues. The V and J ends lost 0 bases and 0 bases respectively, with 23 bases between them. CDR3 region: CASSLALRPGQLKMNTEAFF. The CDR3 DNA reads TGTGCCAGCAGCTTAGCGCTAAGGCCAGGGCAGCTAAAAATGAACACTGAAGCTTTCTTT.

This chain joins TRBV18 and TRBJ2-5; D perhaps matches TRBD1 (6 bases). This CDR3 is 14 amino acids long. Looked up from germline, CDR1 is KGHSH and CDR2 is LQKENI. V lost 5 bases to trimming and J lost 3 bases, with 13 bases between them. Here the CDR3 reads CASSWTEGKETQYF. The CDR3 coding sequence is TGTGCCAGCTCATGGACAGAGGGGAAAGAGACCCAGTACTTC.

This sequence joins TRBV7-9 and TRBJ2-7; 16 nucleotides line up with TRBD2. After removal of 0 bases from V and 5 bases from J, the junction contained 7 bases not matched to a gene. Germline V gives CDR1 SEHNR, CDR2 FQNEAQ (reference sequence). This CDR3 contains 18 residues. The CDR3 sequence: CASSLAGLAGGPTHEQYF. As DNA, the CDR3 is TGTGCCAGCAGCTTAGCGGGACTAGCGGGAGGGCCTACCCACGAGCAGTACTTC.